In this sample, the clone carrying this T cell receptor beta chain turned up a few times. Its antigen is unknown. The genes and germline here are from mouse. Coverage ceases 1 residue before the CDR3 finishes, and the germline J gene fills in the end. Deletions cut 0 bases from V and 4 bases from J, with 6 bases between. The CDR3 covers 14 residues. CDR1 and CDR2 from the germline V gene are SNHLY and FYNGKV (reference sequence). The sample belongs to a study of tissue T cells after allogeneic stem cell transplantation. General observations from the study: Limitations included a small, clinically heterogeneous cohort and limited sampling depth. Anatomically similar tissues had similar TCR repertoires within each patient.

CDR3 sequences, V/J genes, frequencies and template counts came from survey-depth TCRbeta sequencing. Method: immunoSEQ multiplex PCR; TCRdb's copy keeps in-frame clones and lacks some. The data contain several thousand clones, approximately 40% of them singletons. The time point: mouse harvest day 14 after allogeneic transplant. Tail vein injection delivered 10^7 T-cell-depleted bone marrow cells and 10^6 splenic CD5+ T cells. This mouse GVHD model was MHC-mismatched B6 to BALB/c, profiled day 7 or 14. Sequenced sample: gut tissue. The TCR originated in a female BALB/c mouse given C57BL/6 T cells with graft-versus-host disease after an allogeneic hematopoietic cell transplant. The rearrangement uses TRBV3 and TRBJ1-4; TRBD1 is a possible D gene (5 bases). The part of the CDR3 DNA that was read is TGTGCCAGCAGCTTAGCGGGACGCAACGAAAGATTATTT. This gives the protein CASSLAGRNERLF. The entire CDR3 reads CASSLAGRNERLFF.